The clone carrying this T cell receptor beta chain occurred many times. Its matching antigen is unknown. A lack of ophthalmopathy progression within 18 months defined stable Graves' hyperthyroidism. These data belong to a study of T cells in Graves' hyperthyroidism and ophthalmopathy. Broader study findings: Expanded thyroid clonotypes (above 0.001) were mostly also found in blood. Ophthalmopathy cases were set apart from stable hyperthyroidism by a 13 V-J model. It was a median around 6 months before onset that the model predicted ophthalmopathy.

From RNA transcripts, TCR beta CDR3 regions were amplified. TCR CDR3 underwent first-round RT-PCR with the HTBI primer set. MiXCR, run by TCRdb on the multiplex PCR reads, gives a single entry per CDR3 protein. The sample records a few hundred thousand distinct CDR3 sequences, 12% to 15% being singletons. Sequencing input: blood. The receptor was derived from a woman in her thirties or forties with Graves' hyperthyroidism.

This CDR3 is CSANPRDRSSYEQYF. The CDR3 bases are TGCAGTGCTAACCCCCGGGACAGGAGCTCCTACGAGCAGTACTTC. This chain links TRBV20-1 with TRBJ2-7, with 8 bases aligning to TRBD1. This CDR3 comprises 15 residues. V was pared by 4 bases and J by 0 bases, with 8 bases of the junction left unmatched. Germline CDR1 DFQATT, CDR2 SNEGSKA (reference sequence).